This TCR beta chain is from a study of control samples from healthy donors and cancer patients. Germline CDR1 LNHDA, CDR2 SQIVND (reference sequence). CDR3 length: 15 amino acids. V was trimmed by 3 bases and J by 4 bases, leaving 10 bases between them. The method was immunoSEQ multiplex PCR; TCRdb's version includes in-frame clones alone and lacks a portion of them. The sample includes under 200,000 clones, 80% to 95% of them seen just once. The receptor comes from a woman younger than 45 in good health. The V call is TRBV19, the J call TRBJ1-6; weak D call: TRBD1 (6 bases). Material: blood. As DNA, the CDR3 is TGTGCCAGTAGTATTGGGACAAGTTATAATTCACCCCTCCACTTT. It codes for CASSIGTSYNSPLHF.